Listed below are T cell receptor beta chains from one sample, sequenced in a study of blood T cell repertoires in COVID-19. The table came from immunoSEQ multiplex PCR; TCRdb's copy has only in-frame clones and leaves some out. Of 65,000 to 85,000 clones listed, 90% to 95% are singletons. The sequencing sample was made of peripheral blood. The source of these receptors is a human donor in a cohort sampled during active COVID-19. Each CDR3 is given with its conserved first and last residue. D genes are given only for firm matches. For some rows the clone size is stated as once, few or many, or as a class when expanded; others skip it.

TRBV21-1	TRBJ2-2	.	.	CASSKAGTSGGADTGELFF	TGTGCCAGCAGCAAAGCAGGGACTAGCGGGGGGGCGGACACCGGGGAGCTGTTTTTT
TRBV5-6	TRBJ2-7	TRBD2	.	CASSLPGGGSSYEQYF	TGTGCCAGCAGCTTGCCGGGCGGGGGTTCGTCTTACGAGCAGTACTTC
TRBV10-2	TRBJ1-3	TRBD1	once	CASSESGQDSGNTIYF	TGCGCCAGCAGTGAGTCTGGACAGGACTCTGGAAACACCATATATTTT
TRBV19	TRBJ1-2	.	.	CATQTGSGGYTF	TGTGCCACTCAAACAGGGTCTGGCGGCTACACCTTC
TRBV5-1	TRBJ2-3	.	once	CASSSVAASLGTDTQYF	TGCGCCAGCAGCTCGGTAGCGGCAAGCCTCGGCACAGATACGCAGTATTTT
TRBV7-9	TRBJ2-7	.	few	CASSLRERNYEQYF	TGTGCCAGCAGCCTCCGGGAGCGGAACTACGAGCAGTACTTC
TRBV5-1	TRBJ1-2	.	.	CASSLTAPNYGYTF	TGCGCCAGCAGCCTCACAGCACCAAACTATGGCTACACCTTC
TRBV10-3	TRBJ2-1	TRBD1	.	CAISPGTGDFNEQFF	TGTGCCATCAGCCCCGGGACAGGGGATTTCAATGAGCAGTTCTTC
TRBV6-6	TRBJ2-5	TRBD1	.	CASAGTEHQETQYF	TGTGCCAGCGCCGGGACAGAACATCAAGAGACCCAGTACTTC
TRBV2	TRBJ1-2	.	.	CASIPEGVNGYTF	TGTGCCAGCATTCCAGAGGGAGTTAATGGCTACACCTTC
TRBV4-2	TRBJ2-7	TRBD1	few	CASSQRDREYYEQYF	TGTGCCAGCAGCCAACGGGACAGGGAGTACTACGAGCAGTACTTC
TRBV27	TRBJ2-1	TRBD1	few	CASRDRADNEQFF	TGTGCCAGCCGTGACAGGGCTGACAATGAGCAGTTCTTC
TRBV19	TRBJ2-3	.	.	CASSITGIYTTQYF	TGTGCCAGTAGTATAACAGGGATCTATACCACGCAGTATTTT
TRBV19	TRBJ1-1	TRBD1	.	CASVRNRGYTEAFF	TGTGCCAGTGTCCGAAACAGGGGTTATACTGAAGCTTTCTTT
TRBV21-1	TRBJ1-5	.	once	CASSTDRVSNQPQHF	TGTGCCAGCAGCACAGACAGGGTTAGCAATCAGCCCCAGCATTTT
TRBV4-2	TRBJ1-3	.	.	CASSRDRTGNTIYF	TGTGCCAGCAGTCGGGATCGAACTGGAAACACCATATATTTT
TRBV7-2	TRBJ2-5	TRBD2	.	CASSLGLAGGQETQYF	TGTGCCAGCAGCTTAGGACTAGCGGGGGGGCAAGAGACCCAGTACTTC
TRBV4-2	TRBJ2-3	TRBD2	.	CASSQGIAGSTDTQYF	TGTGCCAGCAGCCAAGGAATAGCGGGGAGCACAGATACGCAGTATTTT
TRBV6-6	TRBJ1-5	.	once	CASSELTGLRNQPQHF	TGTGCCAGCAGCGAACTAACAGGGCTTCGCAATCAGCCCCAGCATTTT
TRBV2	TRBJ1-6	TRBD1	few	CASRPTGGDWSYNSPLHF	TGTGCCAGCAGACCCACAGGGGGAGATTGGTCCTATAATTCACCCCTCCACTTT
TRBV5-6	TRBJ2-3	.	.	CASSVSTGMTKWTDTQYF	TGTGCCAGCAGCGTGTCTACCGGGATGACTAAATGGACAGATACGCAGTATTTT
TRBV6-1	TRBJ2-3	.	.	CASSDNADTQYF	TGTGCCAGCAGTGATAACGCGGATACGCAGTATTTT
TRBV7-8	TRBJ2-7	TRBD1	.	CASRSGTGVYEQYF	TGTGCCAGCAGATCCGGGACAGGAGTCTACGAGCAGTACTTC
TRBV19	TRBJ1-2	TRBD1	.	CASTLGQSYGYTF	TGTGCCAGTACCTTGGGACAGTCCTATGGCTACACCTTC
TRBV5-1	TRBJ2-3	.	.	CASSLYSFTDTQYF	TGCGCCAGCAGCTTGTACAGTTTCACAGATACGCAGTATTTT
TRBV3-1/TRBV3-2	TRBJ1-6	.	.	CASSQARYSPLHF	TGTGCCAGCAGCCAAGCCAGGTATTCACCCCTCCACTTT
TRBV6-4	TRBJ2-3	TRBD2	.	CASARLAGGLDTQYF	TGTGCCAGCGCAAGACTAGCGGGGGGGCTAGATACGCAGTATTTT
TRBV29-1	TRBJ1-2	.	few	CSVDQGSDYGYTF	TGCAGCGTTGATCAGGGAAGTGACTATGGCTACACCTTC
TRBV19	TRBJ2-1	.	.	CASSPEYNEQFF	TGTGCCAGTAGTCCCGAGTACAATGAGCAGTTCTTC
TRBV6-2/TRBV6-3	TRBJ2-7	.	.	CASSYQGRGEQYF	TGTGCCAGCAGTTATCAGGGTAGGGGCGAGCAGTACTTC
TRBV19	TRBJ1-1	.	.	CASSISNNMNTEAFF	TGTGCCAGTAGTATAAGTAACAACATGAACACTGAAGCTTTCTTT
TRBV6-5	TRBJ2-7	TRBD1	.	CASSYLIPGQGYEQYF	TGTGCCAGCAGTTACTTAATTCCGGGACAGGGTTACGAGCAGTACTTC
TRBV9	TRBJ1-2	.	.	CASSRPPTQGYTF	TGTGCCAGCAGCCGTCCGCCTACACAGGGCTACACCTTC
TRBV5-4	TRBJ1-1	.	.	CASSKRTSQPYTEAFF	TGTGCCAGCAGCAAGAGAACCTCACAGCCTTACACTGAAGCTTTCTTT
TRBV5-1	TRBJ2-5	TRBD2	once	CASSPTGGQGETQYF	TGCGCCAGCAGCCCCACGGGGGGGCAGGGAGAGACCCAGTACTTC
TRBV18	TRBJ2-7	.	.	CASSEQQGREQYF	TGTGCCAGCTCAGAACAGCAGGGGCGCGAGCAGTACTTC
TRBV10-2	TRBJ2-7	.	.	CASSEDSPLPSQYF	TGCGCCAGCAGTGAGGACAGCCCTCTCCCGTCGCAGTACTTC
TRBV19	TRBJ1-5	.	few	CASSVQGGNQPQHF	TGTGCCAGTTCTGTACAGGGAGGCAATCAGCCCCAGCATTTT
TRBV6-5	TRBJ1-1	TRBD1	few	CASSYSDRKGSSGTFF	TGTGCCAGCAGTTACTCGGACAGGAAGGGGTCCTCCGGGACTTTCTTT
TRBV10-3	TRBJ1-5	TRBD1	.	CAIRDRGPNQPQHF	TGTGCCATCAGGGACAGGGGCCCCAATCAGCCCCAGCATTTT
TRBV7-2	TRBJ2-3	.	once	CASSLSGGAPDTQYF	TGTGCCAGCAGCTTGAGTGGGGGGGCCCCAGATACGCAGTATTTT
TRBV5-1	TRBJ1-1	TRBD1	.	CASSPRQGQDTEAFF	TGCGCCAGCAGCCCCAGACAGGGGCAGGACACTGAAGCTTTCTTT
TRBV10-3	TRBJ2-1	TRBD2	once	CAIRPSGGYNEQFF	TGTGCCATCCGGCCTAGCGGGGGATACAATGAGCAGTTCTTC
TRBV12-5	TRBJ1-1	.	.	CASGLRENTEAFF	TGTGCTAGTGGTTTACGGGAGAACACTGAAGCTTTCTTT
TRBV4-3	TRBJ2-1	.	once	CASSPSQLISYNEQFF	TGCGCCAGCAGCCCGTCTCAACTGATCTCCTACAATGAGCAGTTCTTC
TRBV27	TRBJ2-7	.	few	CASSLLLGHEQYF	TGTGCCAGCAGTTTATTATTGGGGCACGAGCAGTACTTC
TRBV7-8	TRBJ2-2	TRBD2	.	CASSLARGGGGELFF	TGTGCCAGCAGCTTAGCGCGCGGGGGAGGCGGGGAGCTGTTTTTT
TRBV9	TRBJ2-2	.	.	CASSAPTNTGELFF	TGTGCCAGCAGCGCCCCTACGAACACCGGGGAGCTGTTTTTT
TRBV15	TRBJ1-2	TRBD1	.	CATSRRKQGAQGYTF	TGTGCCACCAGCAGAAGAAAGCAGGGGGCGCAGGGCTACACCTTC